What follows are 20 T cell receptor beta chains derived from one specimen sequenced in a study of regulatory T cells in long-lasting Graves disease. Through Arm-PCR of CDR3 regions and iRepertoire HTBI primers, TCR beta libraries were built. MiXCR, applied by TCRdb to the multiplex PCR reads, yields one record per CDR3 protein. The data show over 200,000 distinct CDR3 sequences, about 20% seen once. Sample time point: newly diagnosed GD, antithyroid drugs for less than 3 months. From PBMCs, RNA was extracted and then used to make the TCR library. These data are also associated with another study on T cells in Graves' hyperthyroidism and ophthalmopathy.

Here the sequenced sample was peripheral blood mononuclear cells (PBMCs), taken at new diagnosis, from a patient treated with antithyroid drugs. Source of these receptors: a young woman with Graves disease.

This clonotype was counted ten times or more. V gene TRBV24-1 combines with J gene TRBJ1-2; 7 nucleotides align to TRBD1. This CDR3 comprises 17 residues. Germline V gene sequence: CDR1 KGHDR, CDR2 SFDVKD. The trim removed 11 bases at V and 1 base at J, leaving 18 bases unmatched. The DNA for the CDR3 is TGTGCCATCCTACCAGGGGACAGCACCGACGTTAACTATGGCTACACCTTC. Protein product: CAILPGDSTDVNYGYTF.

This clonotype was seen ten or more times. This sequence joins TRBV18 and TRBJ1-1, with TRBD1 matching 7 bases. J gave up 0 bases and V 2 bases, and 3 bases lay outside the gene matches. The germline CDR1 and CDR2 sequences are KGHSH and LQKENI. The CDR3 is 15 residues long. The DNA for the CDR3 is TGTGCCAGCTCACCAGCGGGACAGATGAACACTGAAGCTTTCTTT. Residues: CASSPAGQMNTEAFF.

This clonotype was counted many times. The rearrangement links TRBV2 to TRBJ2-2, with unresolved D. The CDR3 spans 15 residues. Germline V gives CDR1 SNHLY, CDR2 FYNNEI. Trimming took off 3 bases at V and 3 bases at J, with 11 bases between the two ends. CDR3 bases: TGTGCCAGCAGTGACAAAGGGCCGCACACCGGGGAGCTGTTTTTT. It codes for CASSDKGPHTGELFF.

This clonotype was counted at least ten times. CDR3 nucleotide sequence: TGTGCCAGCAGCCTAGCCGGGACAGGGATTCTTCAAGCTTTCTTT. Its protein product is CASSLAGTGILQAFF. The chain is built from TRBV14 and TRBJ1-1; 9 bases agree with TRBD1. The trim removed 4 bases at V and 9 bases at J, leaving 12 bases unmatched. The germline CDR1 and CDR2 sequences are SGHDN and FVKESK. The CDR3 runs to 15 residues.

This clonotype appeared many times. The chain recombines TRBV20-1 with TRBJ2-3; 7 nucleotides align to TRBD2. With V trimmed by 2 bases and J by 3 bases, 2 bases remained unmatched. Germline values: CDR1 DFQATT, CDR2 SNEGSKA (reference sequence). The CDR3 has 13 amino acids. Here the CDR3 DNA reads TGCAGTGCTAGACCGGGGGGAACAGATACGCAGTATTTT. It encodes CSARPGGTDTQYF.

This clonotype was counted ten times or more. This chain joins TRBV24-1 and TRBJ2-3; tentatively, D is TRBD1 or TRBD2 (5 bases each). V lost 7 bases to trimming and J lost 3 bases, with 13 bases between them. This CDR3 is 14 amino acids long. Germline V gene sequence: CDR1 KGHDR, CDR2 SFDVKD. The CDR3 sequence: CATSPGLATDTQYF. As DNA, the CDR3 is TGTGCCACCAGCCCAGGGCTAGCAACAGATACGCAGTATTTT.

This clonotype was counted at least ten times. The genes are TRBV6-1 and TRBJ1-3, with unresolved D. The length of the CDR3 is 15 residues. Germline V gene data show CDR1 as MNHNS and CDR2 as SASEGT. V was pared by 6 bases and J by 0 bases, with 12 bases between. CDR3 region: CASRAETYSGNTIYF. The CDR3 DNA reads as TGTGCCAGCAGGGCCGAAACCTACTCTGGAAACACCATATATTTT.

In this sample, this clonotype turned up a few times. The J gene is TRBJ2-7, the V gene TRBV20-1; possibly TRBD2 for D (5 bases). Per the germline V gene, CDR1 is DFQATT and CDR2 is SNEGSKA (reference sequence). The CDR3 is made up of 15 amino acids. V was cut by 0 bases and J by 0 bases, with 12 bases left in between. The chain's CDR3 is CSARDRRGASYEQYF. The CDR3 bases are TGCAGTGCTAGAGACCGACGGGGTGCCTCCTACGAGCAGTACTTC.

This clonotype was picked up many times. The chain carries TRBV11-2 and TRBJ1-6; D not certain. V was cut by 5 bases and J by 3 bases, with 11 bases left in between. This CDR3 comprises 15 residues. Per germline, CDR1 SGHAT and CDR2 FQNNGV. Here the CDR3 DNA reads TGTGCCAGCAGCCAAGGCGCCCTCTATAATTCACCCCTCCACTTT. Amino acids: CASSQGALYNSPLHF.

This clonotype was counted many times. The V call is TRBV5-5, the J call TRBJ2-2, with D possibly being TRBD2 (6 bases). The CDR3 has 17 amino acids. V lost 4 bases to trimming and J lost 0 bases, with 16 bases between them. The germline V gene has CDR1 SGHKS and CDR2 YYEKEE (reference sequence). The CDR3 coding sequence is TGTGCCAGCAGCCCATTTGGGGGGTTCGCGAACACCGGGGAGCTGTTTTTT. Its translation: CASSPFGGFANTGELFF.

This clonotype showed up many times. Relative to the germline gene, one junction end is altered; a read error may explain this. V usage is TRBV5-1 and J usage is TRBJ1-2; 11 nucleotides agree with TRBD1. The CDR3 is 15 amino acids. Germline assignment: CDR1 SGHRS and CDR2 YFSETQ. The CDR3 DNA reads TGTGCCAGCAGCTTAATCGGACAGGGGGCTGGAGGCTACACCTTC. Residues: CASSLIGQGAGGYTF.

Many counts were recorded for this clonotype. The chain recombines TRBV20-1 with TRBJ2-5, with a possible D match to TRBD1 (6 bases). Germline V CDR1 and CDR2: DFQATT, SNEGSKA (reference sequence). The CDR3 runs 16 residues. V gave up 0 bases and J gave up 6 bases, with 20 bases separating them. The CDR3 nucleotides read TGCAGTGCTAGAGATCGTGGGCAGGGGAGAACGAAGACCCAGTACTTC. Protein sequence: CSARDRGQGRTKTQYF.

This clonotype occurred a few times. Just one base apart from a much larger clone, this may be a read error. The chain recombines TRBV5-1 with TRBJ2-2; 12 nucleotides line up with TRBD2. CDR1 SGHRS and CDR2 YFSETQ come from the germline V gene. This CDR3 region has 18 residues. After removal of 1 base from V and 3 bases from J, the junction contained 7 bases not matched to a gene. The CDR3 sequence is CASSLNLLAGGYTGELFF. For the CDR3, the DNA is TGCGCCAGCAGCTTGAACCTACTAGCGGGAGGATACACCGGGGAGCTGTTTTTT.

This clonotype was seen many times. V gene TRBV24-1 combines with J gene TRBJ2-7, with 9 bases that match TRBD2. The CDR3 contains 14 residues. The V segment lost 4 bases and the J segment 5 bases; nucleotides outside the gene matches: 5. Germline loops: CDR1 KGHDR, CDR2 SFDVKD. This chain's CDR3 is CATSERTSDHEQYF. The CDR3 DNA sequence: TGTGCCACCAGTGAGCGGACTAGCGACCACGAGCAGTACTTC.

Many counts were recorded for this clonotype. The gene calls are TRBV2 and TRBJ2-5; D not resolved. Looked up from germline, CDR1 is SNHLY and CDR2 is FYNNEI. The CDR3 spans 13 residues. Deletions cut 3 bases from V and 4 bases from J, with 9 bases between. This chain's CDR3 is CASSEVRRETQYF. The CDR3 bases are TGTGCCAGCAGTGAGGTCAGACGAGAGACCCAGTACTTC. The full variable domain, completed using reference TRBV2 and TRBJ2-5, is EPEVTQTPSHQVTQMGQEVILRCVPISNHLYFYWYRQILGQKVEFLVSFYNNEISEKSEIFDDQFSVERPDGSNFTLKIRSTKLEDSAMYFCASSEVRRETQYFGPGTRLLVL.

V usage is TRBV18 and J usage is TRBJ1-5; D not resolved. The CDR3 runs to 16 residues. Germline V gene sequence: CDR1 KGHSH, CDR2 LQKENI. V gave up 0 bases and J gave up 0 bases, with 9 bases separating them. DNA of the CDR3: TGTGCCAGCTCACCACCCTCACCAAATAGCAATCAGCCCCAGCATTTT. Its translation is CASSPPSPNSNQPQHF.

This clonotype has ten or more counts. CDR3 nucleotides: TGTGCCAGCTCACCGTCATATCCAACTAATGAAAAACTGTTTTTT. It translates to CASSPSYPTNEKLFF. The chain has TRBV18 and TRBJ1-4; D is unresolved. CDR3 size: 15 residues. CDR1 and CDR2 (germline): KGHSH, LQKENI. V was clipped by 3 bases and J by 0 bases, with 8 bases between them.

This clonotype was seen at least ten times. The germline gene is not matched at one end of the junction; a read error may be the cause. Here the CDR3 reads CASSSGTGYTGELFF. The CDR3 region has the DNA TGTGCTAGCAGCTCCGGGACAGGGTATACCGGGGAGCTGTTTTTT. The rearrangement links TRBV7-7 to TRBJ2-2; 9 bases fit TRBD1. Germline V CDR1 and CDR2: SSHAT, FNYEAQ (reference sequence). The CDR3 length is 15 residues.

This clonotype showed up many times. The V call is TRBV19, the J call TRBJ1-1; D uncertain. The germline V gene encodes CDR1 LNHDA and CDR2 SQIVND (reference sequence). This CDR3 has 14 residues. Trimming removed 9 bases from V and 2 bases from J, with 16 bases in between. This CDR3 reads CASKPQLDNTEAFF. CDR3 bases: TGTGCCAGCAAACCGCAGTTGGACAACACTGAAGCTTTCTTT.

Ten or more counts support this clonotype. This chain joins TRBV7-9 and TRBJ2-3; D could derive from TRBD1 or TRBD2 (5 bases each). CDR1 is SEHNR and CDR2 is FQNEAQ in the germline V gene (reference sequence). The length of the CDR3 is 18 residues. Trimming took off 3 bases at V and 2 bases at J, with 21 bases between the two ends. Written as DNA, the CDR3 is TGTGCCAGCAGCTTTAGAGATGTAGCTGGGGGAACCACAGATACGCAGTATTTT. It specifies CASSFRDVAGGTTDTQYF.